These T cell receptor beta chains were read from a single sample in a study of identifying expanded T cells in peripheral blood. Measured with immunoSEQ multiplex PCR; TCRdb has only the in-frame clones, and not every one. The sample carries more than 90,000 clones, roughly 85% recorded once. Sequenced sample: blood. The receptors derive from a person aged 18-70 years in good health. The CDR3 runs from the conserved cysteine through the conserved F or W. The D gene is left open where the match is weak. A clone size is listed for some rows: how often the clone was seen (once, few, many), or a class if it is expanded.

v_gene	j_gene	len	d_gene	abundance	CDR3nt	CDR3aa
TRBV7-2	TRBJ2-3	14	TRBD1	-	TGTGCCAGCAGCTCTTCGGACAGGGGGCGCTGGGTGTATTTT	CASSSSDRGRWVYF
TRBV5-1	TRBJ1-1	16	-	-	TGCGCCAGCAGCCTCGACAGGCTGGGGGATGGCACTGAAGCTTTCTTT	CASSLDRLGDGTEAFF
TRBV27	TRBJ1-1	14	-	-	TGTGCCAGCACCCCGATGGGGGATGGGACTGAAGCTTTCTTT	CASTPMGDGTEAFF
TRBV7-8	TRBJ2-2	14	-	-	TGTGCCAGCAGCTTAGGATGGGGTCTCGGGGAGCTGTTTTTT	CASSLGWGLGELFF
TRBV25-1	TRBJ1-6	14	-	few	TGTGCCAGCAGTCCCAGGGTTGGTAATTCACCCCTCCACTTT	CASSPRVGNSPLHF
TRBV4-2	TRBJ2-5	14	TRBD2	-	TGTGCCAGCAGCCAAGACCGGACTAGCGCGACCCAGTACTTC	CASSQDRTSATQYF
TRBV5-4	TRBJ1-2	13	-	once	TGTGCCAGCAGCTCCGGGTACGGGGTTGACTACACCTTC	CASSSGYGVDYTF
TRBV5-6	TRBJ2-6	17	-	-	TGTGCCAGCAGCGCTCCAGGGTATCTCTCTGGGGCCAACGTCCTGACTTTC	CASSAPGYLSGANVLTF
TRBV2	TRBJ1-6	13	-	-	TGTGCCAGCAGCCCAAGAGGGACTTCACCCCTCCACTTT	CASSPRGTSPLHF
TRBV2	TRBJ2-5	13	-	once	TGTGCCAGCAGTGAATTCGGTGAAGAGACCCAGTACTTC	CASSEFGEETQYF
TRBV5-4	TRBJ2-5	14	-	-	TGTGCCAGCAGTTCCGGGACTGAAGTGGAGACCCAGTACTTC	CASSSGTEVETQYF
TRBV7-2	TRBJ2-3	13	-	-	TGTGCCAGCAGCCAATCTCTCGCAGATACGCAGTATTTT	CASSQSLADTQYF
TRBV6-1	TRBJ1-1	16	-	-	TGTGCCAGCAGTGAATACGCGGGGGGCATGAACACTGAAGCTTTCTTT	CASSEYAGGMNTEAFF
TRBV5-4	TRBJ2-5	14	TRBD1	-	TGTGCCAGCAGCTGGAGCACAGGGGTAGAGACCCAGTACTTC	CASSWSTGVETQYF
TRBV19	TRBJ2-5	11	-	-	TGTGCCAGTAGTTCCGGGGGGACCCAGTACTTC	CASSSGGTQYF
TRBV13	TRBJ1-6	15	TRBD1	-	TGTGCCAGCAGACCCCCGACAGGGACAAGTTCACCCCTCCACTTT	CASRPPTGTSSPLHF
TRBV27	TRBJ1-2	13	-	many	TGTGCCAGCAGTTTAGAGGGTAACTATGGCTACACCTTC	CASSLEGNYGYTF
TRBV4-1	TRBJ1-2	11	-	few	TGCGCCAGCAGCCAAAGGAATGGCTACACCTTC	CASSQRNGYTF
TRBV9	TRBJ1-6	13	-	-	TGTGCCAGCAGCGCAGGGTCGCGTTCACCCCTCCACTTT	CASSAGSRSPLHF
TRBV5-1	TRBJ2-7	16	-	few	TGCGCCAGCAGCGGGGGCCAGGGTTCCCCCCTTGGAGAGCAGTACTTC	CASSGGQGSPLGEQYF
TRBV7-9	TRBJ1-3	18	TRBD1	-	TGTGCCAGCAGCCTTTCTGCGAACAGGGGCGGCTCTGGAAACACCATATATTTT	CASSLSANRGGSGNTIYF
TRBV18	TRBJ2-5	16	TRBD2	once	TGTGCCAGCTCACCAAGAGCGGGGGGGCCGGTAGAGACCCAGTACTTC	CASSPRAGGPVETQYF
TRBV7-9	TRBJ1-4	15	TRBD1	-	TGTGCCAGCAGCTTTGGGGACAGAGCTAATGAAAAACTGTTTTTT	CASSFGDRANEKLFF
TRBV6-6	TRBJ2-1	15	-	-	TGTGCCAGCAGTCCGACCTCAAACCCACGGGATGAGCAGTTCTTC	CASSPTSNPRDEQFF
TRBV7-8	TRBJ1-1	15	-	many	TGTGCCAGCAGCCCTTCGGGACCCCCGGGGGCTGAAGCTTTCTTT	CASSPSGPPGAEAFF
TRBV2	TRBJ1-6	16	-	-	TGTGCCAGCAGTGAAGGGGGGCGATTATTTAATTCACCCCTCCACTTT	CASSEGGRLFNSPLHF
TRBV13	TRBJ2-1	16	TRBD2	-	TGTGCCAGCAGCTTAGGTGTGGTAGCGGGGCTTACTGAGCAGTTCTTC	CASSLGVVAGLTEQFF
TRBV25-1	TRBJ1-1	14	TRBD1	-	TGTGCCAGCAGTGACCGGGACAGAAACACTGAAGCTTTCTTT	CASSDRDRNTEAFF
TRBV28	TRBJ1-5	12	-	-	TGTGCCAGCAGTTTTACCCCCAAGCCCCAGCATTTT	CASSFTPKPQHF
TRBV6-6	TRBJ2-1	12	-	-	TGTGCCAGCGGGCCTCCGTACAATGAGCAGTTCTTC	CASGPPYNEQFF
TRBV11-2	TRBJ1-1	13	TRBD1	once	TGTGCCAGCAGCATTGGACAGGGCCAGGGAGCTTTCTTT	CASSIGQGQGAFF
TRBV11-3	TRBJ2-7	14	-	-	TGTGCCAGCAGCTTAGCAGGTAAACCCTACGAGCAGTACTTC	CASSLAGKPYEQYF
TRBV5-6	TRBJ2-7	14	TRBD2	-	TGTGCCAGCAGCCCGATGCCCCGGGGGGGGGAGCAGTACTTC	CASSPMPRGGEQYF
TRBV5-5	TRBJ1-1	13	-	-	TGTGCCAGCAGCTTGGCACCAAGAACCGAAGCTTTCTTT	CASSLAPRTEAFF
TRBV28	TRBJ2-6	16	-	-	TGTGCCAGCAGAACTGCTCCCGGCTCTGGGGCCAACGTCCTGACTTTC	CASRTAPGSGANVLTF
TRBV5-6	TRBJ2-7	13	-	-	TGTGCCAGCAGCTTGGGAGGCAGCAGCGAGCAGTACTTC	CASSLGGSSEQYF
TRBV6-6	TRBJ2-5	14	TRBD2	-	TGTGCCAGCGCGGGACTAGCGGGGGTAGAGACCCAGTACTTC	CASAGLAGVETQYF
TRBV30	TRBJ2-3	15	-	-	TGTGCCTGGAGTGGGCAGGGTTCCCGCACAGATACGCAGTATTTT	CAWSGQGSRTDTQYF
TRBV4-3	TRBJ1-3	18	TRBD1	-	TGCGCCAGCAGCCAAGGGACAGGTTCGGGTAATTTCGGAAACACCATATATTTT	CASSQGTGSGNFGNTIYF
TRBV6-1	TRBJ1-2	17	-	-	TGTGCCAGCAGTGAGGAGTCAGGGGCCCTCACCCCCTATGGCTACACCTTC	CASSEESGALTPYGYTF
TRBV5-6	TRBJ2-7	16	TRBD1	-	TGTGCCAGCAGGGGGTCTGATGCGGGACAGGGTTACGAGCAGTACTTC	CASRGSDAGQGYEQYF
TRBV6-5	TRBJ1-2	14	TRBD1	few	TGTGCCACCGGAAGGACAGGAGCTAACTATGGCTACACCTTC	CATGRTGANYGYTF
TRBV15	TRBJ2-7	17	-	-	TGTGCCACCAGCAGAGAGAGGCTAACCGCCAAAAAGGGCGAGCAGTACTTC	CATSRERLTAKKGEQYF
TRBV28	TRBJ2-7	15	TRBD2	once	TGTGCCAGCAGTCCCCACGGCGGGGGGAACTACGAGCAGTACTTC	CASSPHGGGNYEQYF
TRBV19	TRBJ1-5	14	-	-	TGTGCCAGTGGAAACGGACAGCGGGATCAGCCCCAGCATTTT	CASGNGQRDQPQHF
TRBV6-1	TRBJ2-2	14	-	-	TGTGCCACCTTGGAGGGAGTGGACACCGGGGAGCTGTTTTTT	CATLEGVDTGELFF